This T cell receptor (beta chain) comes out of a study of response to subunit inactivated influenza vaccine. TCRdb processed the RT-PCR reads anew with MiXCR; each CDR3 protein has one entry. Of about 520,000 distinct CDR3 sequences listed, approximately 7.2% are singletons. General study findings and limits: The authors suggested that few new T cells are recruited per seasonal influenza vaccination.

This clonotype has only a few counts. What it binds is not known. The germline V gene encodes CDR1 SGHRS and CDR2 YFSETQ. The CDR3 extends over 17 amino acids. The V gene lost 3 bases and the J gene lost 4 bases, with 22 bases spanning the gap. The clonotype originates from a man between 50 and 75 years old who received an inactivated influenza vaccine. Sequenced material: PBMCs from blood, taken less than 25 months after vaccination. V gene TRBV5-1 combines with J gene TRBJ1-2, with D perhaps matching TRBD1 (6 bases). The CDR3 bases are TGCGCCAGCAGCTCGGTACCAAATAACGGACAGAGCTATGGCTACACCTTC. The encoded protein is CASSSVPNNGQSYGYTF. Complete variable domain (other parts from reference TRBV5-1 and TRBJ1-2): KAGVTQTPRYLIKTRGQQVTLSCSPISGHRSVSWYQQTPGQGLQFLFEYFSETQRNKGNFPGRFSGRQFSNSRSEMNVSTLELGDSALYLCASSSVPNNGQSYGYTFGSGTRLTVV.